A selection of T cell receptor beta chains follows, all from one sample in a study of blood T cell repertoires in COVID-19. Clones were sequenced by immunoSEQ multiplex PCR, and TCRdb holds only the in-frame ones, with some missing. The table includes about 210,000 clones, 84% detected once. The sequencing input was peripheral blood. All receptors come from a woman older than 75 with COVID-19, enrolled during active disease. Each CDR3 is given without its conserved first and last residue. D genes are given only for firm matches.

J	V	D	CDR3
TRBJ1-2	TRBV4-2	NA	ASSQDLEVFGYT
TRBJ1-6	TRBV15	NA	ATSGLFSPLH
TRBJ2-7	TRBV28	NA	ASSGSGEQY
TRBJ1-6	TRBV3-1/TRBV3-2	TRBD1	ASSQAGTGGSSPLH
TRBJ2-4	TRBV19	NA	ASSGIKDLPKNIQY
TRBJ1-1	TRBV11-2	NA	ASSLVGEGRAF
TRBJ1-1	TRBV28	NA	ASSLGHLNTEAF
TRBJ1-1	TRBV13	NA	ASRALNTEAF
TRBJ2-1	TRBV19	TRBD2	ASTPSGAPNEQF
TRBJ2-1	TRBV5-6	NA	ASSLVGQLGEQF
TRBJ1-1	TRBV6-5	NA	ASPSGRAPNEAF
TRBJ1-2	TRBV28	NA	ASSLPGVGGYT
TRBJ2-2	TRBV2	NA	ASRPDRTNTGELF
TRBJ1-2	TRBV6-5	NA	ASSRRGQDYGYT
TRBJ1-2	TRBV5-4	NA	ASSLGGNYGYT
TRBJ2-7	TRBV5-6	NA	ASSPIVDGSSYEQY
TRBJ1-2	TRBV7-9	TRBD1	ASSRDRVRYGYT
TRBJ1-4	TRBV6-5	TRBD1	ASSLFRTGGEKLF
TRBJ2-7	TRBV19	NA	ASSAGTQQY
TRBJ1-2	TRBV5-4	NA	ASSPDRSANYGYT
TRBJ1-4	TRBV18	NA	ASSLRQQNEKLF
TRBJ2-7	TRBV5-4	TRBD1	ASSADRGREQY
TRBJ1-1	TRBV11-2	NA	ASSLRPLGPTEAF